The 6 T cell receptor beta chains presented below share a single source sample, sequenced in a study of technical replicates of blood from a handful of donors (dated by TCRdb to about 2017). Library construction relied on the immunoSEQ multiplex PCR assay. TCRdb re-hosts the immuneACCESS table, in-frame sequences only. Its copies lack some clones; in the studies checked, an unresolved V gene accounts for under half of them, and the cause for the rest is not known. This sample comprises almost 90,000 clones, over 90% of them detected only once. Under 0.4% of the sample lies in the top ten. Sequenced material: T cells isolated from PBMCs. Every receptor here comes from a human donor in good health.

J is TRBJ2-1 and V is TRBV5-1; tentatively, D is TRBD1 (6 bases). CDR3 length: 13 residues. Germline-derived CDR1 and CDR2 are SGHRS and YFSETQ. The V and J ends lost 2 bases and 6 bases respectively, with 9 bases between them. The CDR3 DNA sequence: TGCGCCAGCAGCTTAACAGGGTTCAATGAGCAGTTCTTC. Its protein is CASSLTGFNEQFF.

The gene calls are TRBV9 and TRBJ2-1, with D hard to call. The V end was cut by 0 bases, the J end by 8 bases, with 12 bases between. The V gene's germline CDR1 is SGDLS and CDR2 YYNGEE. The CDR3 is 14 amino acids. Here the CDR3 reads CASSVAFELYEQFF. The CDR3 bases are TGTGCCAGCAGCGTAGCTTTCGAGTTGTATGAGCAGTTCTTC. The entire variable domain, with the rest obtained from reference TRBV9 and TRBJ2-1, is as follows: DSGVTQTPKHLITATGQRVTLRCSPRSGDLSVYWYQQSLDQGLQFLIQYYNGEERAKGNILERFSAQQFPDLHSELNLSSLELGDSALYFCASSVAFELYEQFFGPGTRLTVL.

This clone came up once. The chain links TRBV5-6 to TRBJ2-1, with 13 bases lining up with TRBD2. The CDR3 is made up of 17 amino acids. The V gene end was trimmed by 4 bases and the J gene end by 2 bases; junction bases not matched to a gene: 6. Germline assignment: CDR1 SGHDT and CDR2 YYEEEE. The CDR3 sequence: CASSPWTSGGPYNEQFF. The DNA for the CDR3 is TGTGCCAGCAGCCCTTGGACTAGCGGGGGTCCCTACAATGAGCAGTTCTTC.

This clone occurred once. The chain couples TRBV4-3 to TRBJ1-2; no clear D. This CDR3 spans 14 amino acids. The germline V gene encodes CDR1 LGHNA and CDR2 YSLEER. The V and J ends lost 0 bases and 6 bases respectively, with 11 bases between them. Written as DNA, the CDR3 is TGCGCCAGCAGCCAAGAGGATTCGGGTAATGGCTACACCTTC. This translates into CASSQEDSGNGYTF.

The V and J genes are TRBV19 and TRBJ2-1; 8 bases match TRBD2. The CDR3 is made up of 15 amino acids. The J segment lost 6 bases and the V segment lost 0 bases, leaving 4 bases of the junction unmatched. The V gene's germline CDR1 is LNHDA and CDR2 SQIVND (reference sequence). CDR3 sequence reads: CASSIDGRAGNEQFF. In nucleotides, the CDR3 is TGTGCCAGTAGTATAGACGGGAGGGCCGGCAATGAGCAGTTCTTC. Supplemented by reference TRBV19 and TRBJ2-1, the full variable domain reads DGGITQSPKYLFRKEGQNVTLSCEQNLNHDAMYWYRQDPGQGLRLIYYSQIVNDFQKGDIAEGYSVSREKKESFPLTVTSAQKNPTAFYLCASSIDGRAGNEQFFGPGTRLTVL.

This chain connects TRBV6-1 to TRBJ1-3, with D unresolved. This CDR3 has 15 residues. Between the trimmed V and J ends, which lost 2 bases and 0 bases, there was a span of 8 bases. Germline CDR1 MNHNS, CDR2 SASEGT. The chain's CDR3 is CASSELFYSGNTIYF. CDR3 in DNA: TGTGCCAGCAGTGAATTGTTCTACTCTGGAAACACCATATATTTT.